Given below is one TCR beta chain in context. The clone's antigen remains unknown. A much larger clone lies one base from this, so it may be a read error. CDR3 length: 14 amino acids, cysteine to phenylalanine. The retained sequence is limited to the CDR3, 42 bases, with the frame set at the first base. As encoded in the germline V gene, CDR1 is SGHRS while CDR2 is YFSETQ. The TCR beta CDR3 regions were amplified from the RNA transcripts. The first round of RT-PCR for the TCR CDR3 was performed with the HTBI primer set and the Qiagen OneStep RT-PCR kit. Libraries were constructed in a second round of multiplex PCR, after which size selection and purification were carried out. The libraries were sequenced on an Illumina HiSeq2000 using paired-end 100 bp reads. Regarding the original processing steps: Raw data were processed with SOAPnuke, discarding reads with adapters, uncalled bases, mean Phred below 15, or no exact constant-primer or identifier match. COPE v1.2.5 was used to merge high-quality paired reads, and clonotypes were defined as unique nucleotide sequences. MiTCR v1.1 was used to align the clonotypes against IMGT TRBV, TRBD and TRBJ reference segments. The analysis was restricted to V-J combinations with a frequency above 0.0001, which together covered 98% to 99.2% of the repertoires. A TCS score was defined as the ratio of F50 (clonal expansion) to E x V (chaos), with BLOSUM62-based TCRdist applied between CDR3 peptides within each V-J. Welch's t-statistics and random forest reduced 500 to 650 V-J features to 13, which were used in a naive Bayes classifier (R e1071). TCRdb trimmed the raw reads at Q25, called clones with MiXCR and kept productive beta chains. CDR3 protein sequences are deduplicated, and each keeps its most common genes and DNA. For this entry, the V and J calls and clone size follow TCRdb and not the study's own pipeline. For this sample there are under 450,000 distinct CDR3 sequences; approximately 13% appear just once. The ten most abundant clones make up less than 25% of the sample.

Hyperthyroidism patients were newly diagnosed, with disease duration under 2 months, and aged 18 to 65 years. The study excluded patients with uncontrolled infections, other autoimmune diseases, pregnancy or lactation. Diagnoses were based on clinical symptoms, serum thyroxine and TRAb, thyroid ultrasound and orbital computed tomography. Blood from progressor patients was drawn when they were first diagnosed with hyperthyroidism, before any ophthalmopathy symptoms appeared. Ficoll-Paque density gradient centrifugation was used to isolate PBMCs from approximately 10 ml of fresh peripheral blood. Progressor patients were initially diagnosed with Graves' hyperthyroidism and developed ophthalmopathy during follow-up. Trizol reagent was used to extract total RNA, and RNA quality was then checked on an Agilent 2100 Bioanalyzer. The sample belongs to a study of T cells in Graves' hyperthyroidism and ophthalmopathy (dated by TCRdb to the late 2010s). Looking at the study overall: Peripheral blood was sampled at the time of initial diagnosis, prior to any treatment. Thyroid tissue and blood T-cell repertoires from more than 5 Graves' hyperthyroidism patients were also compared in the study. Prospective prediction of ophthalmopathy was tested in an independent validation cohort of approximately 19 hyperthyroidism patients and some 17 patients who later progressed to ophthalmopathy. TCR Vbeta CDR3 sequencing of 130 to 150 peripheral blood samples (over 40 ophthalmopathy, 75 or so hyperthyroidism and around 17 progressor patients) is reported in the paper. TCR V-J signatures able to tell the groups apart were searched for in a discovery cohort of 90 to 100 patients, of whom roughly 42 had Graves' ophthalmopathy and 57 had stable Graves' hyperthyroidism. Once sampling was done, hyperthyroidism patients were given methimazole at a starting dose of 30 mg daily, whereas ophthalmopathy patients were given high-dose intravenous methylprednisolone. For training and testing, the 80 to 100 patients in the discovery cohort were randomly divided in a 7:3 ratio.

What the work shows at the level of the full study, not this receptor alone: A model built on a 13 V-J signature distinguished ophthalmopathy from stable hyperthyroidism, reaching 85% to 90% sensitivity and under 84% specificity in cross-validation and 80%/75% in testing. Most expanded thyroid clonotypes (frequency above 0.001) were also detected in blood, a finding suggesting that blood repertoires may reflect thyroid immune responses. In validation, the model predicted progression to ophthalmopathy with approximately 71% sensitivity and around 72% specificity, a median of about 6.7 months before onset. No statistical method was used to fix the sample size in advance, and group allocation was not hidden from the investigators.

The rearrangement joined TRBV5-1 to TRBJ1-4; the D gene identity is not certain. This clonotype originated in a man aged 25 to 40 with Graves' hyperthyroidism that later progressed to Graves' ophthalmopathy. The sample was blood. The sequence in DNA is TGCGCCGGCAGCCGAGAAGCAACTAATGAAAAACTGTTTTTT. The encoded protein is CAGSREATNEKLFF.